One sample yielded the 6 T cell receptor beta chains listed below, sequenced in a study of blood T cell repertoires in COVID-19. Libraries were prepared by immunoSEQ multiplex PCR; TCRdb keeps only in-frame clonotypes and omits some of them. The sample lists tens of thousands of clones, 80% to 90% occurring once. The sample was peripheral blood. These receptor sequences come from a human donor with active COVID-19. The donor label of this sample is uncertain.

The rearrangement uses TRBV6-4 and TRBJ2-3; D may be TRBD2 (6 bases). This CDR3 comprises 14 residues. Trimming stripped 3 bases from V and 4 bases from J, with 11 bases between. Germline CDR1 and CDR2: MRHNA and SNTAGT. In DNA form, the CDR3 reads TGTGCCAGCAGTGAAGGAGGGGCCGCAGATACGCAGTATTTT. It is translated as CASSEGGAADTQYF.

A single count supports this clone. The gene calls are TRBV25-1 and TRBJ1-3; D perhaps matches TRBD1 (6 bases). This CDR3 is built from 16 residues. Germline V gene lookup returns CDR1 MGHDK and CDR2 SYGVNS. V lost 0 bases and J lost 0, with 9 bases in between. The CDR3 region has the DNA TGTGCCAGCAGTGAATACAACAGGGCCTCTGGAAACACCATATATTTT. Protein product: CASSEYNRASGNTIYF. The whole variable domain, remainder taken from reference TRBV25-1 and TRBJ1-3, is EADIYQTPRYLVIGTGKKITLECSQTMGHDKMYWYQQDPGMELHLIHYSYGVNSTEKGDLSSESTVSRIRTEHFPLTLESARPSHTSQYLCASSEYNRASGNTIYFGEGSWLTVV.

This sequence joins TRBV28 and TRBJ2-7; possible D gene TRBD2, 6 bases. There are 12 residues in the CDR3. The V and J ends lost 8 bases and 6 bases respectively, with 14 bases between them. Germline V CDR1 and CDR2: MDHEN, SYDVKM. This chain's CDR3 is CASGGNLAEQYF. CDR3 sequence (DNA): TGTGCCAGCGGCGGGAACCTCGCCGAGCAGTACTTC.

This chain uses TRBV18 with TRBJ1-1; TRBD1 might be the D (6 bases). The CDR3 is 15 residues long. CDR1 KGHSH and CDR2 LQKENI come from the germline V gene. V was pared by 3 bases and J by 0 bases, with 11 bases between. CDR3 coding DNA: TGTGCCAGCTCACCTGATCAGGGGCTGAACACTGAAGCTTTCTTT. It yields the protein CASSPDQGLNTEAFF. The whole variable domain, remainder taken from reference TRBV18 and TRBJ1-1, is NAGVMQNPRHLVRRRGQEARLRCSPMKGHSHVYWYRQLPEEGLKFMVYLQKENIIDESGMPKERFSAEFPKEGPSILRIQQVVRGDSAAYFCASSPDQGLNTEAFFGQGTRLTVV.

This chain uses TRBV27 with TRBJ2-6; possibly TRBD1 for D (5 bases). CDR3 size: 17 residues. Germline V lookup: CDR1 MNHEY, CDR2 SMNVEV (reference sequence). The ends were cut back, 6 bases at V and 2 bases at J, with 17 bases in the middle. The CDR3 sequence is CASSPWTKGPGANVLTF. CDR3 nucleotide sequence: TGTGCCAGCAGCCCTTGGACAAAAGGGCCTGGGGCCAACGTCCTGACTTTC.

The chain is built from TRBV6-1 and TRBJ2-5; 9 nucleotides line up with TRBD1. Germline CDR1 reads MNHNS; CDR2 reads SASEGT. Germline trimming cut 6 bases from V and 4 bases from J; bases unmatched to any gene: 3. This CDR3 is 13 amino acids long. The CDR3 region is CASSRDRVETQYF. The CDR3 nucleotides are TGTGCCAGCAGCCGGGACAGGGTAGAGACCCAGTACTTC.